This record looks at one T cell receptor (beta chain) sequence and its context. Its antigen is unidentified. The sample belongs to a study of T cell responses to AZD1222 COVID-19 vaccine. General study points: Spike-specific TCR breadth and depth went up after people got two AZD1222 doses. Only five or six AZD1222 recipients tested seropositive at baseline. Donors, mostly white British, included more females; clonal diversity was possibly underestimated. Reports indicate that nearly half of spike-specific TCRs are directed at unmutated variant regions.

Germline V gene data show CDR1 as MNHEY and CDR2 as SVGEGT. With V trimmed by 6 bases and J by 4 bases, 11 bases remained unmatched. CDR3 size: 15 residues. Measured with immunoSEQ multiplex PCR; TCRdb has only the in-frame clones, and not every one. The table shows approximately 100,000 clones, with approximately 88% occurring only once. The clonotype was recovered from an adult in good health. Material: peripheral blood, obtained on day 0 of AZD1222 vaccination. V gene TRBV6-2 or TRBV6-3 combines with J gene TRBJ2-5, with 7 nucleotides matching TRBD1. The CDR3: CASSRNTGERETQYF. The DNA for the CDR3 is TGTGCCAGCAGCCGTAATACAGGGGAACGAGAGACCCAGTACTTC.